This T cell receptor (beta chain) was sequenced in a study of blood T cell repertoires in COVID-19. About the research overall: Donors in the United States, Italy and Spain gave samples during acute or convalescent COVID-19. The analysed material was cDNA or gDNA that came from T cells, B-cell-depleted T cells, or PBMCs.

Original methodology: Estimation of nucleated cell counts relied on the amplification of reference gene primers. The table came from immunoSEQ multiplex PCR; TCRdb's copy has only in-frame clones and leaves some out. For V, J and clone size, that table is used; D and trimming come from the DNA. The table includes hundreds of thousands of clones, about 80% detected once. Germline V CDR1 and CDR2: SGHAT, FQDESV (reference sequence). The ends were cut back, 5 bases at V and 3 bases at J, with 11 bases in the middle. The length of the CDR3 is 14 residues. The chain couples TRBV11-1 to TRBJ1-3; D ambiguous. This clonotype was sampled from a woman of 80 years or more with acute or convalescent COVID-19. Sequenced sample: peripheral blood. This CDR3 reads CASSRLLSGNTIYF. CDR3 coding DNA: TGTGCCAGCAGCCGCTTGCTGAGTGGAAACACCATATATTTT.